These T cell receptor beta chains were read from a single sample in a study of T cell responses to AZD1222 COVID-19 vaccine. Produced via immunoSEQ multiplex PCR; TCRdb's table is partial and in-frame only. The sample lists about 120,000 clones, approximately 90% seen once, with approximately 4.5% in the top ten. The sequenced sample was peripheral blood, obtained on day 0 of AZD1222 vaccination. These receptors were obtained from an adult in good health. Each CDR3 is given with its conserved first and last residue. The D gene is left open where the match is weak. For some rows the clone size is stated as once, few or many, or as a class when expanded; others skip it.

CDR3,DNA,D,J,V,size,length
CASRQARTGSPLHF,TGTGCCAGCCGGCAGGCGAGGACAGGATCACCCCTCCACTTT,TRBD1,TRBJ1-6,TRBV28,-,14
CASSQDGGGAGEKLFF,TGTGCCAGCAGCCAAGATGGGGGGGGCGCGGGTGAAAAACTGTTTTTT,-,TRBJ1-4,TRBV4-2,-,16
CASSQGTEAFF,TGCGCCAGCAGTCAGGGCACTGAAGCTTTCTTT,-,TRBJ1-1,TRBV23-1,once,11
CASSLSPGYYGYTF,TGTGCCAGCAGTTTATCTCCGGGATACTATGGCTACACCTTC,-,TRBJ1-2,TRBV27,-,14
CASSVGVTSYEQYF,TGTGCCAGCAGCGTAGGGGTGACAAGCTACGAGCAGTACTTC,-,TRBJ2-7,TRBV9,-,14
CASSWDTREQYF,TGTGCCAGCAGTTGGGACACCCGCGAGCAGTACTTC,-,TRBJ2-7,TRBV12-3/TRBV12-4,-,12
CASSLAVAGGGHEQYF,TGCGCCAGCAGCTTGGCGGTAGCGGGGGGCGGCCACGAGCAGTACTTC,TRBD2,TRBJ2-7,TRBV5-1,few,16
CASSLNGYNEQFF,TGTGCCAGCAGCTTAAATGGGTACAATGAGCAGTTCTTC,-,TRBJ2-1,TRBV7-3,-,13
CASTGVEGETQYF,TGTGCCTCAACGGGAGTGGAAGGAGAGACCCAGTACTTC,-,TRBJ2-5,TRBV3-1/TRBV3-2,-,13
CASSREEVSSYEQYF,TGCGCCAGCAGCCGGGAGGAGGTCAGCTCCTACGAGCAGTACTTC,TRBD2,TRBJ2-7,TRBV5-1,-,15
CSVVGTAPLYEQYF,TGCAGCGTTGTTGGGACAGCACCACTCTACGAGCAGTACTTC,TRBD1,TRBJ2-7,TRBV29-1,few,14
CATPCNTTGREEKLFF,TGTGCCACCCCGTGTAATACGACAGGGCGGGAGGAAAAACTGTTTTTT,TRBD1,TRBJ1-4,TRBV24-1,few,16
CASSVEQAPSGDTQYF,TGTGCCAGCAGCGTAGAACAGGCGCCTAGTGGAGATACGCAGTATTTT,-,TRBJ2-3,TRBV9,-,16
CASNPGTGAKNIQYF,TGTGCCAGTAATCCAGGGACGGGAGCCAAAAACATTCAGTACTTC,-,TRBJ2-4,TRBV19,-,15
CASSQSDRVTFPYEQYF,TGTGCCAGCAGTCAATCCGACAGGGTGACGTTCCCCTACGAGCAGTACTTC,TRBD1,TRBJ2-7,TRBV11-3,-,17